This entry lists 19 T cell receptor beta chains sequenced from one sample in a study of T-cell memory formation after mild COVID-19. Each CDR3 protein gets one entry after TCRdb re-called the 5' RACE reads with MiXCR. This sample has about 170,000 distinct CDR3 sequences, with around 13% found just once. Sequencing was performed on PBMCs or a T cell subset sorted from them (not recorded which). The source is a man aged 18-30 years who had mild COVID-19 (a few samples of this study predate the infection). Cell type and time point are not known.

This clonotype was detected ten times or more. V is TRBV4-1 and J is TRBJ2-2, with 12 bases lining up with TRBD1. Germline lookup yields CDR1 MGHRA and CDR2 YSYEKL. The CDR3 length is 16 residues. Trimming removed 4 bases from V and 6 bases from J; junction bases left unmatched: 6. The CDR3 loop is CASSPSGTGGPGELFF. For the CDR3, the DNA is TGCGCCAGCAGCCCCTCCGGGACAGGGGGCCCCGGGGAGCTGTTTTTT.

This clonotype was picked up a small number of times. The chain recombines TRBV5-5 with TRBJ2-3; D is perhaps TRBD1 (5 bases). The CDR3 extends over 14 amino acids. V lost 1 base to trimming and J lost 6 bases, with 12 bases between them. CDR1 is SGHKS and CDR2 is YYEKEE in the germline V gene (reference sequence). The CDR3 loop reads CASSLNRFADTQYF. The CDR3 DNA follows: TGTGCCAGCAGCTTGAACAGGTTCGCCGATACGCAGTATTTT.

The chain employs TRBV12-3 or TRBV12-4 and TRBJ1-2; the D is unclear. The ends were cut back, 1 base at V and 5 bases at J, with 8 bases in the middle. The CDR3 contains 13 residues. The chain's CDR3 is CASSLGQIYGYTF. The DNA of the CDR3 is TGTGCCAGCAGTTTAGGCCAGATTTATGGCTACACCTTC.

This clonotype was recorded many times. The chain carries TRBV6-6 and TRBJ1-2; D not certain. The V and J ends lost 6 bases and 8 bases respectively, with 10 bases between them. CDR1 MNHNY and CDR2 SVGAGI come from the germline V gene (reference sequence). CDR3 length: 11 residues. The CDR3 here is CASSRETGYTF. The DNA of the CDR3 is TGTGCCAGCAGCCGGGAGACCGGCTACACCTTC.

This clonotype was seen a handful of times. The gene calls are TRBV4-3 and TRBJ1-4; D might be TRBD1 (6 bases). CDR3 length: 16 amino acids. The ends were cut back, 0 bases at V and 5 bases at J, with 13 bases in the middle. In germline, CDR1 is LGHNA, CDR2 YSLEER. DNA for the CDR3: TGCGCCAGCAGCCAAGACAGGGGAACATTCAATGAAAAACTGTTTTTT. It encodes CASSQDRGTFNEKLFF.

This sequence joins TRBV11-2 and TRBJ2-7; D is ambiguous. V was pared by 6 bases and J by 3 bases, with 12 bases between. This CDR3 has 13 residues. From germline, CDR1 is SGHAT and CDR2 FQNNGV. The CDR3 nucleotides read TGTGCCAGCAGTAAAGGGATGTTCTACGAGCAGTACGTC. Translation gives CASSKGMFYEQYV.

This clonotype has a count of ten or more. The chain uses TRBV5-1 and TRBJ1-2; possibly TRBD1 for D (5 bases). Germline CDR1 reads SGHRS; CDR2 reads YFSETQ. V was clipped by 2 bases and J by 8 bases, with 13 bases between them. The CDR3 is 13 amino acids. Here the CDR3 DNA reads TGCGCCAGCAGCTTCGGGCAGGGCGGAGGCTACACCTTC. This encodes CASSFGQGGGYTF.

CDR3 bases: TGCAGTGCTAGAGTCAGAGTGTACAATGAGCAGTTCTTC. This encodes CSARVRVYNEQFF. The chain recombines TRBV20-1 with TRBJ2-1, with no clear D. V lost 1 base to trimming and J lost 4 bases, with 8 bases between them. The V gene's germline CDR1 is DFQATT and CDR2 SNEGSKA (reference sequence). CDR3 size: 13 residues.

This chain connects TRBV10-3 to TRBJ1-2; the D is unclear. Germline values: CDR1 ENHRY, CDR2 SYGVKD. V lost 1 base and J 4 bases, leaving 7 bases between the germline ends. The CDR3 loop spans 13 amino acids. The CDR3 loop is CAISEWGAYGYTF. The CDR3 region has the DNA TGTGCCATCAGTGAGTGGGGAGCCTATGGCTACACCTTC.

This clonotype has only a few counts. The chain is built from TRBV10-1 and TRBJ2-1; a possible D gene is TRBD2 (6 bases). Germline V gives CDR1 WNHNN, CDR2 SYGVQD (reference sequence). CDR3 length: 16 amino acids. With 3 bases removed from V and 6 bases from J, the gap between germline ends came to 18 bases. CDR3 nucleotides: TGCGCCAGCAGTGAAGGTGGGGGTGGGAGGTCCAATGAGCAGTTCTTC. Its protein is CASSEGGGGRSNEQFF.

This clonotype was detected only a few times. The gene calls are TRBV7-6 and TRBJ2-2; D is unclear. This CDR3 spans 14 amino acids. CDR1 and CDR2 (germline): SGHVS, FNYEAQ. The V and J ends lost 5 bases and 1 base respectively, with 8 bases between them. The CDR3 reads CASSPQRNTGELFF. As DNA, the CDR3 is TGTGCCAGCAGCCCACAGAGGAACACCGGGGAGCTGTTTTTT.

This clonotype was counted only a few times. This rearrangement joins TRBV20-1 to TRBJ1-4; D gene uncertain. This CDR3 is 14 amino acids long. Germline lookup yields CDR1 DFQATT and CDR2 SNEGSKA (reference sequence). Trimming shortened V by 6 bases and J by 0 bases, and 11 bases separated the two germline ends. The CDR3: CSAPRTATNEKLFF. As DNA, the CDR3 is TGCAGTGCGCCTAGGACTGCAACTAATGAAAAACTGTTTTTT.

This clonotype showed up just a few times. The chain carries TRBV10-3 and TRBJ1-6, with D tentatively TRBD1 (5 bases). V lost 6 bases and J 8 bases, leaving 11 bases between the germline ends. This CDR3 contains 13 residues. Germline loops: CDR1 ENHRY, CDR2 SYGVKD. As DNA, the CDR3 is TGTGCCATCAGCGGGACGGACCATTCACCCCTCCACTTT. This encodes CAISGTDHSPLHF.

This clonotype has more than one count but fewer than ten. V usage is TRBV28 and J usage is TRBJ2-7, with a weak D call TRBD2 (5 bases). V was cut by 2 bases and J by 2 bases, with 13 bases left in between. CDR3 length: 15 amino acids. CDR1 is MDHEN, CDR2 SYDVKM, per germline. The CDR3 DNA sequence: TGTGCCAGCAGTTTAAGAGGGTCTCTTGCCTACGAGCAGTACGTC. Amino acid sequence: CASSLRGSLAYEQYV.

The chain joins TRBV4-1 to TRBJ2-1, with a weak D call TRBD2 (5 bases). The CDR3 has 13 amino acids. The germline V gene encodes CDR1 MGHRA and CDR2 YSYEKL. V shed 7 bases and J shed 7 bases, with 14 bases lying between them. Written as DNA, the CDR3 is TGCGCCAGCAACTACCCGGGGTCGAATGAGCAGTTCTTC. Translation gives CASNYPGSNEQFF.

This clonotype was seen only a few times. The chain carries TRBV5-1 and TRBJ2-5, with D perhaps TRBD2 (6 bases). Germline CDR1 SGHRS, CDR2 YFSETQ. There are 16 residues in the CDR3. Trimming took off 4 bases at V and 2 bases at J, with 18 bases between the two ends. The CDR3 reads CASSAGPTVGQETQYF. The DNA of the CDR3 is TGCGCCAGCAGCGCGGGACCTACGGTGGGGCAAGAGACCCAGTACTTC.

This clonotype was found a few times. The J gene is TRBJ2-1, the V gene TRBV6-5, with no clear D. The germline gives CDR1 MNHEY, CDR2 SVGAGI. This CDR3 contains 12 residues. The ends were cut back, 4 bases at V and 9 bases at J, with 10 bases in the middle. CDR3 bases: TGTGCCAGCAGTTCCCGACCTGGTGAGCAGTTCTTC. Its protein product is CASSSRPGEQFF.

The chain couples TRBV11-2 to TRBJ2-6; D may be TRBD1 (6 bases). This CDR3 is built from 16 residues. V was pared by 4 bases and J by 2 bases, with 12 bases between. Germline V gives CDR1 SGHAT, CDR2 FQNNGV. In DNA form, the CDR3 reads TGTGCCAGCAGCTCCCAGGGGAAGGCTGGGGCCAACGTCCTGACTTTC. It encodes CASSSQGKAGANVLTF.

This clonotype was seen many times. The CDR3 here is CASSQEAAGGPGEQFF. CDR3 bases: TGCGCCAGCAGCCAAGAGGCAGCGGGGGGGCCTGGTGAGCAGTTCTTC. The rearrangement joins TRBV4-1 to TRBJ2-1; TRBD2 aligns across 10 bases. CDR1 is MGHRA, CDR2 YSYEKL, per germline. J was trimmed by 9 bases and V by 0 bases; bases with no gene match: 8. This CDR3 is 16 amino acids long.